What follows are 18 T cell receptor beta chains derived from one specimen sequenced in a study of cytomegalovirus exposure and HLA in healthy donors. It was with 60 Vbeta and 13 Jbeta primers that the PCR ran. Assay: immunoSEQ multiplex PCR; the TCRdb copy retains only in-frame clones and omits some. The sample has roughly 190,000 clones; 75% to 90% are singletons. Sequencing was done on a sample of PBMCs. The receptor source for this set is a woman younger than 35 in good health and CMV-seronegative.

V and J are TRBV27 and TRBJ2-3; the D gene is possibly TRBD1 (5 bases). CDR3 size: 16 residues. In germline, CDR1 is MNHEY, CDR2 SMNVEV (reference sequence). Deletions cut 1 base from V and 2 bases from J, with 13 bases between. CDR3 nucleotide sequence: TGTGCCAGCAGTTTATGGGCTAGTGGGGCCACAGATACGCAGTATTTT. This codes for CASSLWASGATDTQYF.

The chain joins TRBV18 to TRBJ1-3; a weak D match, TRBD1 (6 bases). The CDR3 is 15 amino acids. Germline V gives CDR1 KGHSH, CDR2 LQKENI. Trimming shortened V by 6 bases and J by 4 bases, and 16 bases separated the two germline ends. This chain's CDR3 is CASSPRQGYGNTIYF. CDR3 bases: TGTGCCAGCTCGCCCCGTCAGGGGTACGGAAACACCATATATTTT.

This clone was seen more than once but under ten times. V is TRBV9 and J is TRBJ1-4, with TRBD1 identical over 10 bases. The germline V gene has CDR1 SGDLS and CDR2 YYNGEE. The V segment lost 3 bases and the J segment 6 bases; nucleotides outside the gene matches: 5. The CDR3 covers 15 residues. The CDR3 DNA follows: TGTGCCAGCAGCGGCCACGGGACAGGGGATGAAAAACTGTTTTTT. Its translation: CASSGHGTGDEKLFF.

The V and J genes are TRBV19 and TRBJ2-6; 7 bases agree with TRBD1. After removal of 3 bases from V and 2 bases from J, the junction contained 13 bases not matched to a gene. Germline CDR1 reads LNHDA; CDR2 reads SQIVND (reference sequence). There are 19 residues in the CDR3. The CDR3 coding sequence is TGTGCCAGTAGTATGGACAGGATGGGTATAGGAGCTGGGGCCAACGTCCTGACTTTC. Protein sequence: CASSMDRMGIGAGANVLTF.

This clone has only a few counts. The chain has TRBV2 and TRBJ1-1; D is unresolved. Germline CDR1 is SNHLY and CDR2 is FYNNEI. V dropped 2 bases and J dropped 4 bases, with 14 bases sitting between them. The CDR3 is 15 amino acids. In DNA, the CDR3 is TGTGCCAGCAGTGAAAAGTCCGGCAGGATCACTGAAGCTTTCTTT. This gives the protein CASSEKSGRITEAFF.

The V gene is TRBV19, the J gene TRBJ2-3; TRBD2 matches 7 bases. There are 20 residues in the CDR3. V was pared by 2 bases and J by 2 bases, with 19 bases of the junction left unmatched. CDR1 LNHDA and CDR2 SQIVND come from the germline V gene (reference sequence). This chain's CDR3 is CASSINYASGIKFYTDTQYF. As DNA, the CDR3 is TGTGCCAGTAGTATAAATTATGCTAGCGGCATCAAATTTTACACAGATACGCAGTATTTT.

The chain is built from TRBV4-1 and TRBJ1-1; TRBD1 aligns across 10 bases. This CDR3 contains 13 residues. CDR1 MGHRA and CDR2 YSYEKL come from the germline V gene. The ends lost 3 bases at V and 6 bases at J; junction bases unmatched: 1. In DNA, the CDR3 is TGCGCCAGCAGCCACGGACAGGGGGCTGAAGCTTTCTTT. Its translation: CASSHGQGAEAFF.

J is TRBJ1-6 and V is TRBV6-6; tentatively, D is TRBD1 (6 bases). This CDR3 has 13 residues. The germline gives CDR1 MNHNY, CDR2 SVGAGI (reference sequence). Trimming took off 7 bases at V and 9 bases at J, with 13 bases between the two ends. The CDR3 region is CASTNYRVSPLHF. CDR3 bases: TGTGCCAGCACCAATTACAGGGTTTCACCCCTCCACTTT.

This chain joins TRBV6-6 and TRBJ2-3, with D tentatively TRBD2 (6 bases). The CDR3 extends over 15 amino acids. In germline, CDR1 is MNHNY, CDR2 SVGAGI (reference sequence). V lost 10 bases to trimming and J lost 2 bases, with 19 bases between them. CDR3 region: CATTRDWVNTDTQYF. DNA for the CDR3: TGTGCCACAACCCGGGACTGGGTTAACACAGATACGCAGTATTTT.

V usage is TRBV27 and J usage is TRBJ1-6; 8 bases match TRBD1. Germline CDR1 MNHEY, CDR2 SMNVEV (reference sequence). V dropped 4 bases and J dropped 11; count of bases not matched to a gene: 7. The CDR3 contains 14 residues. The chain's CDR3 is CASSSRTGIAPLHF. CDR3 DNA sequence: TGTGCCAGCAGTTCACGGACAGGGATTGCACCCCTCCACTTT.

V is TRBV18 and J is TRBJ1-2; no reliable D call. The CDR3 has 13 amino acids. V was pared by 2 bases and J by 3 bases, with 7 bases between. The germline gives CDR1 KGHSH, CDR2 LQKENI. The CDR3 is CASSPSSDYGYTF. The CDR3 coding sequence is TGTGCCAGCTCACCAAGCTCGGACTATGGCTACACCTTC. The whole variable domain, filled in from reference TRBV18 and TRBJ1-2, reads NAGVMQNPRHLVRRRGQEARLRCSPMKGHSHVYWYRQLPEEGLKFMVYLQKENIIDESGMPKERFSAEFPKEGPSILRIQQVVRGDSAAYFCASSPSSDYGYTFGSGTRLTVV.

This rearrangement joins TRBV7-7 to TRBJ2-5, with D unclear. Germline values: CDR1 SSHAT, CDR2 FNYEAQ (reference sequence). V was shortened by 1 base and J by 5 bases, with 11 bases between the two germline ends. CDR3 length: 14 residues. CDR3 nucleotides: TGTGCCAGCAGCTTAGGAGGCCGTATGGAGACCCAGTACTTC. Translating it yields CASSLGGRMETQYF.

The chain employs TRBV2 and TRBJ1-1; the D is unclear. Trimming took 9 bases from V and 1 from J, leaving 15 bases between them. Looked up from germline, CDR1 is SNHLY and CDR2 is FYNNEI. This CDR3 has 14 residues. The CDR3 DNA is TGTGCCAGGGCGGGCGGAGGACCGAACACTGAAGCTTTCTTT. Translating gives CARAGGGPNTEAFF.

The sample holds one count of this clone. V is TRBV28 and J is TRBJ2-5, with 8 bases lining up with TRBD2. Germline V gene lookup returns CDR1 MDHEN and CDR2 SYDVKM. This CDR3 comprises 14 residues. The trim removed 2 bases at V and 6 bases at J, leaving 5 bases unmatched. In DNA, the CDR3 is TGTGCCAGCAGTTTACCGAGCGGGAGAAAGACCCAGTACTTC. Translation: CASSLPSGRKTQYF.

This chain joins TRBV7-3 and TRBJ1-1; D gene unclear. Germline assignment: CDR1 SGHTA and CDR2 FQGTGA. The CDR3 consists of 14 residues. Trimming left V 6 bases short and J 0 bases short, with 11 bases between. Here the CDR3 reads CASSPGLMNTEAFF. CDR3 sequence (DNA): TGTGCCAGCAGTCCCGGACTGATGAACACTGAAGCTTTCTTT.

J is TRBJ1-1 and V is TRBV29-1; 8 bases match TRBD1. Trimming took 0 bases from V and 6 from J; bases not matched to a gene: 9. CDR1 is SQVTM, CDR2 ANQGSEA, per germline. This CDR3 comprises 15 residues. The CDR3 nucleotides read TGCAGCGTTGAAGATGGGTGGCAGGGGGCGGCTGAAGCTTTCTTT. It specifies CSVEDGWQGAAEAFF.

V is TRBV5-1 and J is TRBJ2-1; 10 bases fit TRBD2. The CDR3 sequence is 15 residues long. The germline V gene has CDR1 SGHRS and CDR2 YFSETQ. The junction had 4 bases not matched to a gene; V was cut back by 2 bases and J by 5 bases. This CDR3 is CASSFLAGADNEQFF. Written as DNA, the CDR3 is TGCGCCAGCAGCTTTCTAGCGGGGGCTGACAATGAGCAGTTCTTC. Looking up the rest from reference TRBV5-1 and TRBJ2-1 gives the full variable domain: KAGVTQTPRYLIKTRGQQVTLSCSPISGHRSVSWYQQTPGQGLQFLFEYFSETQRNKGNFPGRFSGRQFSNSRSEMNVSTLELGDSALYLCASSFLAGADNEQFFGPGTRLTVL.

This chain's CDR3 is CASGTVGKNIQYF. In DNA form, the CDR3 reads TGTGCCAGCGGGACAGTGGGCAAAAACATTCAGTACTTC. The chain joins TRBV28 to TRBJ2-4; 7 bases are a match to TRBD1. CDR3 length: 13 residues. Germline CDR1 is MDHEN and CDR2 is SYDVKM. V shed 8 bases, J shed 3 bases, and the junction held 4 bases outside the gene matches.